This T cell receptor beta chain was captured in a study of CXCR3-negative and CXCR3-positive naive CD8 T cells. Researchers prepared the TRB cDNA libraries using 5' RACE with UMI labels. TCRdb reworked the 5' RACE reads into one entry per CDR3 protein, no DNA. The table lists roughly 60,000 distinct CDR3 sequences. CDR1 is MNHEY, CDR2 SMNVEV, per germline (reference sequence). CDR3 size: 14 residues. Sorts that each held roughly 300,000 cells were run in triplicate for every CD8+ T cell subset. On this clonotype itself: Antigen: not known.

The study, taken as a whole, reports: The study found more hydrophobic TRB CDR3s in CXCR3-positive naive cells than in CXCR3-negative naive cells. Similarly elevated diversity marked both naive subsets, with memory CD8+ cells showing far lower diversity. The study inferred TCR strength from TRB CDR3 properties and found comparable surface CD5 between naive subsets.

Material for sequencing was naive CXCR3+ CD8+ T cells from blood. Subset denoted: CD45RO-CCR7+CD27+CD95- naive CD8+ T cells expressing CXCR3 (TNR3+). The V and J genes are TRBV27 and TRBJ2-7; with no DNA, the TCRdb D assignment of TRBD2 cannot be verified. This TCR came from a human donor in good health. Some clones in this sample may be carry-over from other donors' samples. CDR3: CASSGGGFGNEQYF.